This T cell receptor beta chain appears in the sequencing data of a study of Graves' ophthalmopathy and Graves' hyperthyroidism. Study-level background: The stable label applied to hyperthyroidism with no ophthalmopathy within 18 months of follow-up. The study, taken as a whole, reports: Stable hyperthyroidism and ophthalmopathy were told apart by a 13-signature model, which achieved just over 85% sensitivity and roughly 80% specificity.

Hyperthyroidism was new, under 2 months, in patients aged 18 to 65. Orbital computed tomography, thyroid ultrasound, TRAb, serum thyroxine and clinical symptoms formed the basis of diagnosis. The CDR3 is 14 amino acids. Trimming shortened V by 6 bases and J by 7 bases, and 19 bases separated the two germline ends. Germline V lookup: CDR1 DFQATT, CDR2 SNEGSKA (reference sequence). With regard to this clonotype: Its antigen is currently unknown.

The study amplified TCR beta CDR3 regions using RNA transcripts. The first-round RT-PCR employed HTBI primers together with the Qiagen OneStep RT-PCR kit. A multiplex PCR was then performed as the second round. MiXCR, applied by TCRdb to the multiplex PCR reads, yields one record per CDR3 protein. This table has 450,000 to 600,000 distinct CDR3 sequences, under 45% appearing once. The source of this sequence is an adult man with Graves' hyperthyroidism. The sequenced sample was peripheral blood or thyroid tissue (not recorded which). The chain carries TRBV20-1 and TRBJ1-5; TRBD1 is a possible D gene (6 bases). The CDR3 sequence is CSATDSPRLQPQHF. The CDR3 region has the DNA TGCAGTGCCACGGACAGTCCCCGGCTGCAGCCCCAGCATTTT.